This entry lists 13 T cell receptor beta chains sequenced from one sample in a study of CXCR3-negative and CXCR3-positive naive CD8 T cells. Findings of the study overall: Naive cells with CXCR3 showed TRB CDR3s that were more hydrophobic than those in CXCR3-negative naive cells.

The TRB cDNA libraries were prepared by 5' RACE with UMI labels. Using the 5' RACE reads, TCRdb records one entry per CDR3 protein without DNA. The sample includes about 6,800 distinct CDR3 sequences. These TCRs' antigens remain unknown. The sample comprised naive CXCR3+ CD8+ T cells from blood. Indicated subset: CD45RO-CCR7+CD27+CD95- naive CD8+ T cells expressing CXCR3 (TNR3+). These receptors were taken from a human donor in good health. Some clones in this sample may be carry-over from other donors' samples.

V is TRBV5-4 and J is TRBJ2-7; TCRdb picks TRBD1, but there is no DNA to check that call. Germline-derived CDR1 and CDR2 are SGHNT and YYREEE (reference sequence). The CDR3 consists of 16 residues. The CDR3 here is CASSLGTGPSSYEQYF.

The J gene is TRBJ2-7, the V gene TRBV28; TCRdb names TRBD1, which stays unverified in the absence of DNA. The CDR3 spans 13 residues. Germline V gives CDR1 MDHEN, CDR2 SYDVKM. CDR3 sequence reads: CASSLLGEYQQYF. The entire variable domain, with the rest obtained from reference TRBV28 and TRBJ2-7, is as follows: DVKVTQSSRYLVKRTGEKVFLECVQDMDHENMFWYRQDPGLGLRLIYFSYDVKMKEKGDIPEGYSVSREKKERFSLILESASTNQTSMYLCASSLLGEYQQYFGPGTRLTVT.

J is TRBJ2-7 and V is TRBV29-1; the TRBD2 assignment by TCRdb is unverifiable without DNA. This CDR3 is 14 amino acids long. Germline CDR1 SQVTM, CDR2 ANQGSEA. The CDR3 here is CSVDSGVSSYEQYF.

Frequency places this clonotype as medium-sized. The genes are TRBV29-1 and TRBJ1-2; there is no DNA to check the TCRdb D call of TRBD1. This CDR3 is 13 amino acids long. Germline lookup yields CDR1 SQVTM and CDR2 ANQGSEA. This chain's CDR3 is CSVTGATNYGYTF.

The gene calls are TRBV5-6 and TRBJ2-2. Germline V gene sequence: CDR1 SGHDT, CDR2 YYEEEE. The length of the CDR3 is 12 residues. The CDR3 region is CASSLASGELFF.

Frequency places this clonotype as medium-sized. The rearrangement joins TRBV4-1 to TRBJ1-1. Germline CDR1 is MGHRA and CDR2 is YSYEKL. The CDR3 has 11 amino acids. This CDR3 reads CASSQANEAFF.

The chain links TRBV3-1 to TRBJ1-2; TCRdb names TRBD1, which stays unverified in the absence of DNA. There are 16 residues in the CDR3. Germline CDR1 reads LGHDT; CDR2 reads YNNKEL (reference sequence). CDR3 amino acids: CASSQDPGGPNYGYTF.

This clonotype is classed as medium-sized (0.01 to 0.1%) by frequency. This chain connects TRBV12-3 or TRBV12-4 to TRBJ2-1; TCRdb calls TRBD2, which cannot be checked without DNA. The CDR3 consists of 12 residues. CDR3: CASRGEYNEQFF.

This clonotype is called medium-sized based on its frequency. The CDR3 reads CAISENAGAWELFF. This chain connects TRBV10-3 to TRBJ2-2. Germline CDR1 reads ENHRY; CDR2 reads SYGVKD. This CDR3 comprises 14 residues.

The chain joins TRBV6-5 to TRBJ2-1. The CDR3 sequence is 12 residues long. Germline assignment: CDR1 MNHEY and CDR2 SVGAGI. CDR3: CASSFLNNEQFF.

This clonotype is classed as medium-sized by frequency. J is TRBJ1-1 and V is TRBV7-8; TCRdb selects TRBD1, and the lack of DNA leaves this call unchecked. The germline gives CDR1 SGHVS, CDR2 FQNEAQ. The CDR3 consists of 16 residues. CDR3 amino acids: CASSLAYGGLNTEAFF.

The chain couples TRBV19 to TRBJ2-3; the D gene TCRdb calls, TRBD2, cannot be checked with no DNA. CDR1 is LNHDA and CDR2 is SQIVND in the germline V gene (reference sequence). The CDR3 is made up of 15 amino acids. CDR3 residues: CASSTTLEVSDTQYF.

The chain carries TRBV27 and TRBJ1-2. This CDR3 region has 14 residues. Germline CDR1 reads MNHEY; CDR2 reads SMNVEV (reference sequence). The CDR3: CASSLSAGHYGYTF.